These 6 T cell receptor beta chains came from one sample sequenced in a study of blood T cells in healthy people across ages. Sample-barcoded 5' priming and a J-beta primer mix drove a second PCR of roughly 6 to 12 cycles. TCRdb independently ran MiXCR on the 5' RACE reads; one entry per CDR3 protein. The table lists 790,000 or so distinct CDR3 sequences, about 47% of them singletons, with 15% to 20% in the top ten. Sequences were obtained from blood. These receptors were taken from a man aged 80 or over in good health.

This chain joins TRBV20-1 and TRBJ2-1; D gene uncertain. V was cut by 2 bases and J by 6 bases, with 11 bases left in between. The V gene's germline CDR1 is DFQATT and CDR2 SNEGSKA (reference sequence). The CDR3 loop spans 13 amino acids. The CDR3 sequence is CSARKVETNEQFF. CDR3 sequence (DNA): TGCAGTGCTAGAAAGGTCGAGACCAATGAGCAGTTCTTC.

The chain links TRBV14 to TRBJ2-1; 14 nucleotides agree with TRBD2. The CDR3 length is 18 residues. Germline V gene data show CDR1 as SGHDN and CDR2 as FVKESK. The trim removed 0 bases at V and 7 bases at J, leaving 8 bases unmatched. The CDR3 bases are TGTGCCAGCAGCCAAGAGACCGGGACTAGCGGGAGACATAATGAGCAGTTCTTC. Its translation: CASSQETGTSGRHNEQFF.

This clonotype showed up just a few times. The rearrangement joins TRBV29-1 to TRBJ2-3; D is uncertain. In germline, CDR1 is SQVTM, CDR2 ANQGSEA. The CDR3 consists of 12 residues. V lost 7 bases and J lost 3, with 11 bases in between. As DNA, the CDR3 is TGCAGCGCTGAGCGTTTGACAGATACGCAGTATTTT. It translates to CSAERLTDTQYF.

The J gene is TRBJ2-3, the V gene TRBV29-1; D not certain. CDR3 size: 12 residues. V dropped 5 bases and J dropped 5 bases, with 11 bases sitting between them. The germline V gene has CDR1 SQVTM and CDR2 ANQGSEA. Here the CDR3 reads CSVIGLGDTQYF. DNA for the CDR3: TGCAGCGTTATCGGCCTGGGAGATACGCAGTATTTT.

The chain recombines TRBV7-2 with TRBJ2-7; a possible D gene is TRBD2 (5 bases). Germline CDR1 is SGHTA and CDR2 is FQGNSA. The V and J ends lost 5 bases and 5 bases respectively, with 13 bases between them. CDR3 length equals 13 residues. CDR3 region: CASSPGPGNEQYF. The CDR3 nucleotides are TGTGCCAGCAGCCCCGGGCCGGGGAACGAGCAGTACTTC.

The V and J genes are TRBV29-1 and TRBJ2-1, with D perhaps TRBD1 or TRBD2 (5 bases each). The CDR3 has 13 residues. V was shortened by 7 bases and J by 6 bases, with 16 bases between the two germline ends. The germline gives CDR1 SQVTM, CDR2 ANQGSEA. CDR3 DNA: TGCAGCGCCGAAGGGACCCAGGGCAATGAGCAGTTCTTC. It yields the protein CSAEGTQGNEQFF.